This T cell receptor (beta chain) was sequenced in a study of metastatic and nonmetastatic thyroid tumors. Every patient was untreated before thyroid surgery. This clone was recorded at least ten times. MiXCR re-clonotyped the PCR reads for TCRdb. The sample comprises about 59,000 clones, 15% to 20% of which are singletons, and roughly a tenth rests with the top ten. The CDR3 sequence is 15 residues long. Germline V gene sequence: CDR1 SGHAT, CDR2 FQDESV (reference sequence). With V trimmed by 5 bases and J by 1 base, 5 bases remained unmatched. The sequenced material came from blood. The clonotype originates from a male donor with papillary thyroid cancer or a benign thyroid nodule (not recorded which). Some clones in this sample may be carry-over from other donors' samples. The rearrangement uses TRBV11-1 and TRBJ2-3; 8 positions match TRBD2. This CDR3 is CASSLLAERTDTQYF. DNA for the CDR3: TGTGCCAGCAGCCTACTAGCGGAGCGCACAGATACGCAGTATTTT.